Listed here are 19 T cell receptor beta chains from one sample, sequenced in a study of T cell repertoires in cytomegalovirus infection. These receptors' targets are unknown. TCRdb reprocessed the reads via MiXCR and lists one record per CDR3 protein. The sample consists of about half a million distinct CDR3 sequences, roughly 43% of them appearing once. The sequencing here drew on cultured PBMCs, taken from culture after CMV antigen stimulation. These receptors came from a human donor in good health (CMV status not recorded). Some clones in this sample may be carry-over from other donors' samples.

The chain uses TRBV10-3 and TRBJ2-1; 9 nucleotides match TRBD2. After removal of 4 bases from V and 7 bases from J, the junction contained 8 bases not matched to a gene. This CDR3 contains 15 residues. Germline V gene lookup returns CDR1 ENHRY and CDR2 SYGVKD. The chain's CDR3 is CAISVVAGGPNEQFF. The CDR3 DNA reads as TGTGCCATCAGTGTGGTGGCGGGGGGGCCGAATGAGCAGTTCTTC.

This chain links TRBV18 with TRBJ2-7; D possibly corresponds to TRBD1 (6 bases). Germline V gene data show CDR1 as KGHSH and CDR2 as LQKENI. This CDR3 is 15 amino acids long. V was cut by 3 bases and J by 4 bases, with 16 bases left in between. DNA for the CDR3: TGTGCCAGCTCACCTCAGAATTTACAGGGTTACGAGCAGTACTTC. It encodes CASSPQNLQGYEQYF. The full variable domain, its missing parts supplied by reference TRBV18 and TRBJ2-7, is NAGVMQNPRHLVRRRGQEARLRCSPMKGHSHVYWYRQLPEEGLKFMVYLQKENIIDESGMPKERFSAEFPKEGPSILRIQQVVRGDSAAYFCASSPQNLQGYEQYFGPGTRLTVT.

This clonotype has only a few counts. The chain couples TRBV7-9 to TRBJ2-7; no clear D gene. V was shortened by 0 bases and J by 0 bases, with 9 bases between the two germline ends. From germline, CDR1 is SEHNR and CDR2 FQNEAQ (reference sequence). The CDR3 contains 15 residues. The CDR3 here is CASSLAGVSSYEQYF. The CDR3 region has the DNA TGTGCCAGCAGCTTAGCCGGAGTCAGCTCCTACGAGCAGTACTTC. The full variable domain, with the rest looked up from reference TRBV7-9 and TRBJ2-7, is DTGVSQNPRHKITKRGQNVTFRCDPISEHNRLYWYRQTLGQGPEFLTYFQNEAQLEKSRLLSDRFSAERPKGSFSTLEIQRTEQGDSAMYLCASSLAGVSSYEQYFGPGTRLTVT.

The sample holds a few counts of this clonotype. The DNA for the CDR3 is TGCGCCAGCAGCCCGGGGTTCGCGAGGGCTGAAGCTTTCTTT. Amino acid sequence: CASSPGFARAEAFF. The V gene is TRBV5-1, the J gene TRBJ1-1, with D unclear. This CDR3 spans 14 amino acids. Trimming took 4 bases from V and 6 from J, leaving 16 bases between them. Germline V lookup: CDR1 SGHRS, CDR2 YFSETQ. Looking up the rest from reference TRBV5-1 and TRBJ1-1 gives the full variable domain: KAGVTQTPRYLIKTRGQQVTLSCSPISGHRSVSWYQQTPGQGLQFLFEYFSETQRNKGNFPGRFSGRQFSNSRSEMNVSTLELGDSALYLCASSPGFARAEAFFGQGTRLTVV.

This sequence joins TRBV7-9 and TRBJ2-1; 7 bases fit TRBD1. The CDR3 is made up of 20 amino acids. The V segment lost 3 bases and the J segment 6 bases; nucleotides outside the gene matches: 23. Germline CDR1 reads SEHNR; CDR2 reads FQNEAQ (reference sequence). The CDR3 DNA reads TGTGCCAGCAGCTTGACTGTTTTGACGACAGGGAAAGTTATAGGCAATGAGCAGTTCTTC. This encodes CASSLTVLTTGKVIGNEQFF.

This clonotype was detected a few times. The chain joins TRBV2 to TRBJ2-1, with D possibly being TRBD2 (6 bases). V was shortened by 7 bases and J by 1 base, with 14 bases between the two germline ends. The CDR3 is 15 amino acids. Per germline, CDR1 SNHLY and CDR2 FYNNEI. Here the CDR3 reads CASKPAGRSYNEQFF. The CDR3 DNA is TGTGCCAGCAAGCCTGCGGGGCGGTCCTACAATGAGCAGTTCTTC.

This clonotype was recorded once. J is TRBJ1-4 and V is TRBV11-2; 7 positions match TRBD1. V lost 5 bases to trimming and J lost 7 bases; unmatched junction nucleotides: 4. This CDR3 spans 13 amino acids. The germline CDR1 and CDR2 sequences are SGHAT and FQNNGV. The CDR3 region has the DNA TGTGCCAGCAGCCGGGACAGACCTGAAAAACTGTTTTTT. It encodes CASSRDRPEKLFF.

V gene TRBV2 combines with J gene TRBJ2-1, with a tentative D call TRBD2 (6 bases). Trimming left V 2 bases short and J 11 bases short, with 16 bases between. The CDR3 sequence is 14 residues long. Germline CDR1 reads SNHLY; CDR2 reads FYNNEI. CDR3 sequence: CASSELATTMKQFF. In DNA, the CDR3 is TGTGCCAGCAGTGAACTAGCGACCACAATGAAGCAGTTCTTC.

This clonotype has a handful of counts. The CDR3 coding sequence is TGTGCCAGCAGAGTGAGGGGACGGGGAAACACCATATATTTT. This encodes CASRVRGRGNTIYF. The chain couples TRBV2 to TRBJ1-3; a weak D match, TRBD1 (5 bases). Trimming removed 6 bases at V and 4 bases at J, with 13 bases between. CDR1 is SNHLY and CDR2 is FYNNEI in the germline V gene. The CDR3 is made up of 14 amino acids. The full variable domain, in which reference TRBV2 and TRBJ1-3 provide the parts outside the CDR3, is EPEVTQTPSHQVTQMGQEVILRCVPISNHLYFYWYRQILGQKVEFLVSFYNNEISEKSEIFDDQFSVERPDGSNFTLKIRSTKLEDSAMYFCASRVRGRGNTIYFGEGSWLTVV.

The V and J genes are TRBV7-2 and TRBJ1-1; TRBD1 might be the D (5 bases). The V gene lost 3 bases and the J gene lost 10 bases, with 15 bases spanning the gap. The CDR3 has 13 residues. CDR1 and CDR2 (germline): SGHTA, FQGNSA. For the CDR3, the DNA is TGTGCCAGCAGCTTGGGTGGGAGGGGAGGAGCTTTCTTT. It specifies CASSLGGRGGAFF.

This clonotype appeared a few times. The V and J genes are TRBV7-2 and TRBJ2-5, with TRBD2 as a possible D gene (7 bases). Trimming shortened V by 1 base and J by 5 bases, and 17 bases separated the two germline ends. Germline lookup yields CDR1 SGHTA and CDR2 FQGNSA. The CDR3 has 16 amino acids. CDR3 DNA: TGTGCCAGCAGCTTAGATTTGCGGGGGCTTACGGAGACCCAGTACTTC. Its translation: CASSLDLRGLTETQYF.

The CDR3 is CSVGTGYQPQHF. DNA for the CDR3: TGCAGCGTTGGGACAGGGTATCAGCCCCAGCATTTT. The chain combines TRBV29-1 with TRBJ1-5, with TRBD1 matching 8 bases. Trimming at V came to 4 bases and at J to 5 bases, leaving 1 base not matched to a gene. The CDR3 spans 12 residues. The germline CDR1 and CDR2 sequences are SQVTM and ANQGSEA.

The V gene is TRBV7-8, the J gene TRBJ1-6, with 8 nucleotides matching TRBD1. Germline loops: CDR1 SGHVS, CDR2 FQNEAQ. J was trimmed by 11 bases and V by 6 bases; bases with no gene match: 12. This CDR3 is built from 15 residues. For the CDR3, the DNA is TGTGCCAGCAGTACTCGACAGGGGCGCGTCCCACCCCTCCACTTT. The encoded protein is CASSTRQGRVPPLHF.

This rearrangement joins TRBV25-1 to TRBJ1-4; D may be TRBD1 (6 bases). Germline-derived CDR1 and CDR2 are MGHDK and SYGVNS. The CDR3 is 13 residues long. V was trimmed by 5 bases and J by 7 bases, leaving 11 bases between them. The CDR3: CASSPTGTEKLFF. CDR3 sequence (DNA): TGTGCCAGCAGTCCGACAGGAACTGAAAAACTGTTTTTT.

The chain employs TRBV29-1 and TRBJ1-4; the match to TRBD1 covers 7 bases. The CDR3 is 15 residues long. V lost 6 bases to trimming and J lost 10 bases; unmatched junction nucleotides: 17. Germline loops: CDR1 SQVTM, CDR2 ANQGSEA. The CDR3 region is CSVPDRDGSFGKLFF. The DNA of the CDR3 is TGCAGCGTCCCAGACAGGGATGGGTCTTTCGGAAAACTGTTTTTT.

The CDR3 DNA reads TGTGCCAGCACTAAGGGGGGGGGGCCGGTCAATGAGCAGTTCTTC. Its translation is CASTKGGGPVNEQFF. The chain combines TRBV6-5 with TRBJ2-1; TRBD2 is a possible D gene (7 bases). Germline V gene sequence: CDR1 MNHEY, CDR2 SVGAGI. This CDR3 is built from 15 residues. Trimming shortened V by 7 bases and J by 6 bases, and 19 bases separated the two germline ends.

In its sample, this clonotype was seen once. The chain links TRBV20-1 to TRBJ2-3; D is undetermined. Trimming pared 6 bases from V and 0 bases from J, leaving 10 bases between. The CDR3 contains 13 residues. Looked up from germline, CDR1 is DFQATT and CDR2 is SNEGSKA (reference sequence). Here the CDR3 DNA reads TGCAGTGCCTCGACTGGGAGCACAGATACGCAGTATTTT. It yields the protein CSASTGSTDTQYF.

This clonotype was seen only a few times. The CDR3: CATSRGGSKNIQYF. The CDR3, as DNA: TGTGCCACCTCTAGAGGGGGGTCCAAAAACATTCAGTACTTC. The rearrangement joins TRBV7-2 to TRBJ2-4, with D perhaps given as TRBD1 or TRBD2 (6 bases each). The CDR3 contains 14 residues. The V end was cut by 10 bases, the J end by 2 bases, with 15 bases between. Per germline, CDR1 SGHTA and CDR2 FQGNSA.

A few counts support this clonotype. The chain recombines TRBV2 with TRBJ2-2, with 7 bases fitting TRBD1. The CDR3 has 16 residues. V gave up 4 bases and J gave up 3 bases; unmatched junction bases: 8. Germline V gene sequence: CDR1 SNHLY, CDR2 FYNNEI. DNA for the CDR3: TGTGCCAGCAGTGTAGCAGGGGGTCTTGACACCGGGGAGCTGTTTTTT. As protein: CASSVAGGLDTGELFF.